This passage covers 27 T cell receptor beta chains from one sample sequenced in a study of cytomegalovirus exposure and HLA in healthy donors. Primers included in the PCR were 60 Vbeta and 13 Jbeta primers. The repertoire was sequenced with immunoSEQ multiplex PCR; TCRdb's copy has only in-frame clones and lacks some. There are roughly 140,000 clones in the sample; about three quarters occur only once, and under 4.5% lies in the top ten. What was sequenced was PBMCs. These receptor sequences come from a man aged 18 to 29 in good health and CMV-seronegative.

The chain joins TRBV28 to TRBJ2-3; 12 bases map to TRBD2. From germline, CDR1 is MDHEN and CDR2 SYDVKM. J lost 8 bases, V lost 6 bases, and 18 bases had no gene match. There are 18 residues in the CDR3. The CDR3 is CASRKGLAGPNKEVTQYF. As DNA, the CDR3 is TGTGCCAGCAGGAAGGGACTAGCGGGCCCTAATAAAGAGGTTACGCAGTATTTT. The full variable domain, with the rest looked up from reference TRBV28 and TRBJ2-3, is DVKVTQSSRYLVKRTGEKVFLECVQDMDHENMFWYRQDPGLGLRLIYFSYDVKMKEKGDIPEGYSVSREKKERFSLILESASTNQTSMYLCASRKGLAGPNKEVTQYFGPGTRLTVL.

The V gene is TRBV7-9, the J gene TRBJ2-7; TRBD1 matches 9 bases. The CDR3 length is 15 residues. Trimming took 1 base from V and 0 from J; bases not matched to a gene: 1. Germline V gene data show CDR1 as SEHNR and CDR2 as FQNEAQ (reference sequence). Here the CDR3 reads CASSLEQGASYEQYF. DNA of the CDR3: TGTGCCAGCAGCTTAGAACAGGGGGCCTCCTACGAGCAGTACTTC.

This clone was recorded a few times. The rearrangement uses TRBV19 and TRBJ2-7; tentatively, D is TRBD2 (5 bases). The CDR3 totals 13 residues. Trimming left V 5 bases short and J 4 bases short, with 12 bases between. Germline V gives CDR1 LNHDA, CDR2 SQIVND (reference sequence). Here the CDR3 reads CASSEGSRYEQYF. The CDR3 DNA reads TGTGCCAGTAGTGAGGGTAGTCGGTACGAGCAGTACTTC.

In its sample, this clone was seen a few times. This chain links TRBV7-9 with TRBJ1-4; 8 bases fit TRBD1. Germline V lookup: CDR1 SEHNR, CDR2 FQNEAQ (reference sequence). With 8 bases clipped from V and 8 bases from J, the junction kept 13 bases outside the gene matches. The length of the CDR3 is 15 residues. CDR3 nucleotides: TGTGCCAGCCTCGATCGGACAGGGAGAGGGGAAAAACTGTTTTTT. Protein: CASLDRTGRGEKLFF.

V usage is TRBV7-6 and J usage is TRBJ1-4; unclear D gene. CDR3 length: 17 residues. Between the trimmed V and J ends, which lost 1 base and 2 bases, there was a span of 14 bases. The germline CDR1 and CDR2 sequences are SGHVS and FNYEAQ. In nucleotides, the CDR3 is TGTGCCAGCAGCTTAGGATCGGGGTTAGGGACTAATGAAAAACTGTTTTTT. Amino acids: CASSLGSGLGTNEKLFF.

This clone was picked up a small number of times. This chain uses TRBV29-1 with TRBJ2-5, with 16 bases aligning to TRBD2. Germline V gene data show CDR1 as SQVTM and CDR2 as ANQGSEA. The CDR3 covers 16 residues. With V trimmed by 7 bases and J by 1 base, 6 bases remained unmatched. Written as DNA, the CDR3 is TGCAGCGGGGGACTAGCGGGGGGGCTGGGCCAAGAGACCCAGTACTTC. Translated: CSGGLAGGLGQETQYF. The whole variable domain, remainder taken from reference TRBV29-1 and TRBJ2-5, is SAVISQKPSRDICQRGTSLTIQCQVDSQVTMMFWYRQQPGQSLTLIATANQGSEATYESGFVIDKFPISRPNLTFSTLTVSNMSPEDSSIYLCSGGLAGGLGQETQYFGPGTRLLVL.

J is TRBJ1-1 and V is TRBV5-4, with D perhaps TRBD1 (5 bases). V lost 3 bases to trimming and J lost 4 bases, with 16 bases between them. The germline gives CDR1 SGHNT, CDR2 YYREEE (reference sequence). The length of the CDR3 is 15 residues. CDR3 nucleotide sequence: TGTGCCAGCAGCTCGAAGACGGACGGGGGCACTGAAGCTTTCTTT. Protein product: CASSSKTDGGTEAFF. Based on the CDR3 plus reference TRBV5-4 and TRBJ1-1, the full variable domain is ETGVTQSPTHLIKTRGQQVTLRCSSQSGHNTVSWYQQALGQGPQFIFQYYREEENGRGNFPPRFSGLQFPNYSSELNVNALELDDSALYLCASSSKTDGGTEAFFGQGTRLTVV.

The CDR3 here is CASSLEPGMSNQPQHF. The CDR3 nucleotides read TGCGCCAGCAGCTTGGAGCCAGGGATGAGCAATCAGCCCCAGCATTTT. The rearrangement links TRBV5-1 to TRBJ1-5; D is perhaps TRBD1 (5 bases). Germline V CDR1 and CDR2: SGHRS, YFSETQ. This CDR3 is built from 16 residues. Trimming shortened V by 0 bases and J by 1 base, and 11 bases separated the two germline ends.

This chain links TRBV5-4 with TRBJ2-3; the match to TRBD1 covers 7 bases. Germline trimming cut 6 bases from V and 4 bases from J; bases unmatched to any gene: 14. This CDR3 spans 16 amino acids. CDR1 is SGHNT and CDR2 is YYREEE in the germline V gene (reference sequence). The CDR3 protein is CASTFMETGSSDTQYF. The CDR3 nucleotides are TGTGCCAGCACCTTTATGGAGACAGGGTCGTCAGATACGCAGTATTTT.

The chain uses TRBV5-6 and TRBJ1-2, with a tentative D call TRBD1 (6 bases). The CDR3 is 14 residues long. In germline, CDR1 is SGHDT, CDR2 YYEEEE. V lost 1 base to trimming and J lost 7 bases, with 14 bases between them. CDR3 protein: CASSLIAGQTGYTF. CDR3 DNA: TGTGCCAGCAGCTTGATAGCCGGACAGACTGGCTACACCTTC.

This clone was observed a few times. This chain uses TRBV11-3 with TRBJ1-2, with 7 positions matching TRBD1. CDR3 size: 14 residues. Germline CDR1 SGHNT, CDR2 YENEEA. V shed 5 bases, J shed 6 bases, and the junction held 9 bases outside the gene matches. In nucleotides, the CDR3 is TGTGCCAGCAGCCAGCGCGACAGGGACAATGGCTACACCTTC. Its protein is CASSQRDRDNGYTF. The entire variable domain, with the rest obtained from reference TRBV11-3 and TRBJ1-2, is as follows: EAGVVQSPRYKIIEKKQPVAFWCNPISGHNTLYWYLQNLGQGPELLIRYENEEAVDDSQLPKDRFSAERLKGVDSTLKIQPAELGDSAVYLCASSQRDRDNGYTFGSGTRLTVV.

The V gene is TRBV13, the J gene TRBJ2-7; D ambiguous. This CDR3 has 12 amino acids. V shed 6 bases and J shed 5 bases, with 11 bases lying between them. Germline lookup yields CDR1 PRHDT and CDR2 FYEKMQ (reference sequence). The CDR3 spells CASSPSPHEQYF. The CDR3 nucleotides are TGTGCCAGCAGTCCCAGTCCCCACGAGCAGTACTTC.

This clone came up once. The same CDR3 arises from other DNA sequences in this sample as well. This chain joins TRBV6-5 and TRBJ1-5, with D uncertain. V was pared by 4 bases and J by 7 bases, with 11 bases between. From germline, CDR1 is MNHEY and CDR2 SVGAGI. The CDR3 runs 13 residues. The CDR3 bases are TGTGCCAGCAGTTTCCTAGGCGACCAGCCCCAGCATTTT. Its translation is CASSFLGDQPQHF.

The DNA of the CDR3 is TGTGCCAGTAGTAAAACCGGGACAGTACCCTACGAGCAGTACTTC. Translating gives CASSKTGTVPYEQYF. The gene calls are TRBV19 and TRBJ2-7; TRBD1 aligns across 7 bases. After removal of 4 bases from V and 2 bases from J, the junction contained 8 bases not matched to a gene. CDR1 is LNHDA and CDR2 is SQIVND in the germline V gene (reference sequence). This CDR3 region has 15 residues.

J is TRBJ1-4 and V is TRBV2; D is unresolved. Trimming removed 6 bases from V and 0 bases from J, with 14 bases in between. Germline assignment: CDR1 SNHLY and CDR2 FYNNEI. CDR3 length: 16 amino acids. The CDR3 spells CASRRRTVATNEKLFF. The CDR3 DNA follows: TGTGCCAGCAGGCGAAGAACCGTTGCAACTAATGAAAAACTGTTTTTT.

The rearrangement joins TRBV6-6 to TRBJ2-7; a weak D match, TRBD1 (5 bases). The V and J ends lost 8 bases and 4 bases respectively, with 15 bases between them. CDR1 is MNHNY, CDR2 SVGAGI, per germline (reference sequence). The CDR3 totals 13 residues. As DNA, the CDR3 is TGTGCCAGCGGAAAAACAGACAGATACGAGCAGTACTTC. Protein product: CASGKTDRYEQYF.

The chain recombines TRBV9 with TRBJ2-4; 7 bases match TRBD1. J lost 0 bases, V lost 0 bases, and 12 bases had no gene match. Germline lookup yields CDR1 SGDLS and CDR2 YYNGEE. The CDR3 length is 19 residues. CDR3 sequence reads: CASSVATGTEGLAKNIQYF. CDR3 in DNA: TGTGCCAGCAGCGTAGCGACCGGGACAGAGGGCCTAGCCAAAAACATTCAGTACTTC.

For the CDR3, the DNA is TGTGCCAGCAGCTTAGAACAGGGTTTTGGCTACACCTTC. As protein: CASSLEQGFGYTF. The chain is built from TRBV11-2 and TRBJ1-2; perhaps TRBD1 as D (6 bases). In germline, CDR1 is SGHAT, CDR2 FQNNGV. The ends were cut back, 0 bases at V and 7 bases at J, with 9 bases in the middle. This CDR3 has 13 residues.

The V and J genes are TRBV11-3 and TRBJ2-5; TRBD2 aligns across 12 bases. The germline V gene encodes CDR1 SGHNT and CDR2 YENEEA. The CDR3 contains 19 residues. Trimming took 0 bases from V and 0 from J; bases not matched to a gene: 8. The CDR3 reads CASSLDPGLAGTYQETQYF. CDR3 sequence (DNA): TGTGCCAGCAGCTTAGATCCTGGACTAGCGGGGACGTACCAAGAGACCCAGTACTTC.

The V gene is TRBV19, the J gene TRBJ1-6; D remains ambiguous. Germline loops: CDR1 LNHDA, CDR2 SQIVND (reference sequence). Trimming stripped 0 bases from V and 7 bases from J, with 10 bases between. The CDR3 is 15 amino acids. The CDR3 DNA reads TGTGCCAGTAGTATAGATCCGGGGATCAATTCACCCCTCCACTTT. Its translation: CASSIDPGINSPLHF. Filled out from reference TRBV19 and TRBJ1-6, the complete variable domain reads DGGITQSPKYLFRKEGQNVTLSCEQNLNHDAMYWYRQDPGQGLRLIYYSQIVNDFQKGDIAEGYSVSREKKESFPLTVTSAQKNPTAFYLCASSIDPGINSPLHFGNGTRLTVT.

The chain is built from TRBV7-9 and TRBJ1-4; maybe TRBD1 (5 bases). V lost 1 base to trimming and J lost 6 bases, with 15 bases between them. The CDR3 is 16 amino acids. The germline V gene has CDR1 SEHNR and CDR2 FQNEAQ (reference sequence). The CDR3 DNA is TGTGCCAGCAGCTTAGACCAGGGAACATATGATGAAAAACTGTTTTTT. Amino acids: CASSLDQGTYDEKLFF.

The chain joins TRBV5-1 to TRBJ2-1; 10 positions agree with TRBD2. The CDR3 contains 16 residues. Trimming took 0 bases from V and 3 from J; bases not matched to a gene: 3. Germline V gene data show CDR1 as SGHRS and CDR2 as YFSETQ. The CDR3 protein is CASSLDLAGVYNEQFF. The CDR3 DNA sequence: TGCGCCAGCAGCTTGGATCTAGCGGGAGTCTACAATGAGCAGTTCTTC.

The V and J genes are TRBV7-2 and TRBJ2-2; 11 nucleotides match TRBD2. CDR1 and CDR2 from the germline V gene are SGHTA and FQGNSA. V lost 5 bases and J lost 3; bases outside the gene matches: 8. The CDR3 loop spans 17 amino acids. The CDR3 DNA reads TGTGCCAGCAGCCATGGGCTAGCGGGAGGTTACACCGGGGAGCTGTTTTTT. The encoded protein is CASSHGLAGGYTGELFF.

The CDR3 protein is CASSLGQGAWSPLHF. CDR3 DNA: TGTGCCAGCAGCTTAGGTCAGGGGGCCTGGTCACCCCTCCACTTT. The J gene is TRBJ1-6, the V gene TRBV11-2, with 8 positions matching TRBD1. Germline lookup yields CDR1 SGHAT and CDR2 FQNNGV. V shed 1 base and J 10 bases; nucleotides not matched to a gene: 6. CDR3 length: 15 amino acids.

This clone came up once. This sequence joins TRBV10-3 and TRBJ2-4, with a tentative D call TRBD1 (5 bases). The V end was cut by 2 bases, the J end by 3 bases, with 14 bases between. From germline, CDR1 is ENHRY and CDR2 SYGVKD. The CDR3 has 16 residues. The CDR3 nucleotides read TGTGCCATCAGTGAGGGCCAGGGCCGGGTCAAAAACATTCAGTACTTC. Amino acid sequence: CAISEGQGRVKNIQYF.

The V call is TRBV5-1, the J call TRBJ2-3, with 10 bases aligning to TRBD2. The CDR3 is 17 amino acids. With V trimmed by 0 bases and J by 3 bases, 7 bases remained unmatched. In germline, CDR1 is SGHRS, CDR2 YFSETQ. The CDR3 is CASSLEASGGPTDTQYF. CDR3 DNA sequence: TGCGCCAGCAGCTTGGAGGCTAGCGGGGGCCCGACAGATACGCAGTATTTT.

The rearrangement joins TRBV7-6 to TRBJ1-5; the match to TRBD1 covers 8 bases. CDR3 length equals 17 residues. CDR1 and CDR2 (germline): SGHVS, FNYEAQ. With 1 base clipped from V and 2 bases from J, the junction kept 7 bases outside the gene matches. CDR3 region: CASSLDARGHGNQPQHF. The CDR3 nucleotides read TGTGCCAGCAGCTTAGATGCCAGGGGGCATGGCAATCAGCCCCAGCATTTT.